These 31 T cell receptor beta chains were all obtained from the same sample, sequenced in a study of blood T cell repertoires in COVID-19. The table came from immunoSEQ multiplex PCR; TCRdb's copy has only in-frame clones and leaves some out. The sample has about 200,000 clones; about nine tenths are singletons. The sequenced sample consisted of peripheral blood. Receptors originate from a woman aged 45-59 years with acute or convalescent COVID-19.

The genes are TRBV24-1 and TRBJ2-1; D is undetermined. This CDR3 is 13 amino acids long. With 4 bases removed from V and 5 bases from J, the gap between germline ends came to 8 bases. The germline V gene has CDR1 KGHDR and CDR2 SFDVKD. CDR3 residues: CATSDAIDNEQFF. CDR3 in DNA: TGTGCCACCAGTGACGCCATAGACAATGAGCAGTTCTTC.

V gene TRBV11-3 combines with J gene TRBJ2-1; 9 bases are a match to TRBD2. Germline trimming cut 5 bases from V and 7 bases from J; bases unmatched to any gene: 9. The germline CDR1 and CDR2 sequences are SGHNT and YENEEA. This CDR3 is built from 15 residues. This CDR3 reads CASSPGASGTNEQFF. The CDR3 DNA follows: TGTGCCAGCAGCCCGGGCGCTAGCGGGACTAATGAGCAGTTCTTC.

This sequence joins TRBV3-1 (or the pseudogene TRBV3-2) and TRBJ1-4; no reliable D call. The CDR3 is made up of 13 amino acids. The V gene lost 0 bases and the J gene lost 8 bases, with 7 bases spanning the gap. The germline V gene encodes CDR1 LGHDT and CDR2 YNNKEL (reference sequence). CDR3: CASSQDSREKLFF. The CDR3 nucleotides read TGTGCCAGCAGCCAAGATTCGCGAGAAAAACTGTTTTTT.

The sample holds a few counts of this clone. The chain couples TRBV9 to TRBJ1-3; 8 bases map to TRBD1. CDR3 size: 15 residues. The germline gives CDR1 SGDLS, CDR2 YYNGEE. V was pared by 4 bases and J by 6 bases, with 9 bases of the junction left unmatched. The DNA for the CDR3 is TGTGCCAGCAGCCCCCACTTTCAGGGGGCAAACACCATATATTTT. This translates into CASSPHFQGANTIYF.

CDR3 in DNA: TGTGCCAGCAGCTTAGCGGGGGGGGATACGCAGTATTTT. Residues: CASSLAGGDTQYF. V gene TRBV11-3 combines with J gene TRBJ2-3; 8 nucleotides match TRBD2. V shed 1 base, J shed 6 bases, and the junction held 0 bases outside the gene matches. The CDR3 sequence is 13 residues long. The germline V gene has CDR1 SGHNT and CDR2 YENEEA.

This chain links TRBV30 with TRBJ1-1; D remains unclear. CDR3 length: 14 residues. From germline, CDR1 is GTSNPN and CDR2 SVGIG (reference sequence). The V gene lost 4 bases and the J gene lost 4 bases, with 16 bases spanning the gap. The CDR3, as DNA: TGTGCCTGGACCCGCCGGGGAGTGAGCACTGAAGCTTTCTTT. Translating it yields CAWTRRGVSTEAFF.

This chain links TRBV7-2 with TRBJ1-1; the D gene is possibly TRBD1 (5 bases). The V and J ends lost 8 bases and 4 bases respectively, with 20 bases between them. The CDR3 is 15 residues long. Germline CDR1 reads SGHTA; CDR2 reads FQGNSA. The CDR3 here is CASGALGQGITEAFF. The CDR3 DNA reads as TGTGCCAGCGGGGCCTTGGGCCAGGGTATCACTGAAGCTTTCTTT.

The chain uses TRBV7-9 and TRBJ2-7; D might be TRBD2 (5 bases). The germline gives CDR1 SEHNR, CDR2 FQNEAQ (reference sequence). Trimming pared 1 base from V and 5 bases from J, leaving 15 bases between. The CDR3 length is 15 residues. Written as DNA, the CDR3 is TGTGCCAGCAGCTTAGATGAGGGTTGGATGAACGAGCAGTACTTC. This sequence encodes CASSLDEGWMNEQYF. Looking up the rest from reference TRBV7-9 and TRBJ2-7 gives the full variable domain: DTGVSQNPRHKITKRGQNVTFRCDPISEHNRLYWYRQTLGQGPEFLTYFQNEAQLEKSRLLSDRFSAERPKGSFSTLEIQRTEQGDSAMYLCASSLDEGWMNEQYFGPGTRLTVT.

The genes are TRBV7-2 and TRBJ2-3; possible D gene TRBD1, 6 bases. There are 15 residues in the CDR3. The germline V and J ends were trimmed by 5 bases and 3 bases, with 15 bases remaining between them. CDR1 SGHTA and CDR2 FQGNSA come from the germline V gene. The CDR3 spells CASSLRGLETDTQYF. The CDR3 DNA is TGTGCCAGCAGCCTGAGGGGGTTGGAGACAGATACGCAGTATTTT.

V gene TRBV3-1 (or the pseudogene TRBV3-2) combines with J gene TRBJ2-5; 15 nucleotides align to TRBD2. CDR3 length equals 18 residues. Trimming cost V 2 bases and J 4 bases; bases outside gene matches: 8. Germline V gene data show CDR1 as LGHDT and CDR2 as YNNKEL (reference sequence). CDR3 residues: CASSQTGLAGGGGETQYF. In DNA form, the CDR3 reads TGTGCCAGCAGCCAAACGGGACTAGCGGGAGGTGGGGGAGAGACCCAGTACTTC.

The V and J genes are TRBV3-1 (or the pseudogene TRBV3-2) and TRBJ2-3; D unclear. Germline CDR1 reads LGHDT; CDR2 reads YNNKEL (reference sequence). The CDR3 consists of 15 residues. Trimming removed 3 bases from V and 1 base from J, with 11 bases in between. The CDR3 region has the DNA TGTGCCAGCAGCCACGAGTTTGTACGCACAGATACGCAGTATTTT. This sequence encodes CASSHEFVRTDTQYF.

The CDR3 spells CSSERGGELFF. As DNA, the CDR3 is TGCAGCTCGGAGCGAGGTGGAGAGCTGTTTTTT. This chain connects TRBV29-1 to TRBJ2-2; no definite D call. The V gene lost 8 bases and the J gene lost 11 bases, with 15 bases spanning the gap. This CDR3 is 11 amino acids long. Germline V gene sequence: CDR1 SQVTM, CDR2 ANQGSEA.

The chain has TRBV24-1 and TRBJ1-3; D gene unclear. V lost 5 bases to trimming and J lost 0 bases, with 16 bases between them. The CDR3 covers 17 residues. The germline V gene encodes CDR1 KGHDR and CDR2 SFDVKD. The CDR3 reads CATSAEGIGDSGNTIYF. DNA for the CDR3: TGTGCCACCAGTGCTGAAGGGATCGGGGACTCTGGAAACACCATATATTTT.

The chain employs TRBV6-6 and TRBJ2-7; tentatively, D is TRBD2 (5 bases). CDR1 and CDR2 from the germline V gene are MNHNY and SVGAGI (reference sequence). Trimming cost V 5 bases and J 4 bases, with 21 bases left between them. The CDR3 spans 16 residues. This chain's CDR3 is CASSKPRGSGSYEQYF. The CDR3 DNA follows: TGTGCCAGCAGTAAGCCTAGAGGCAGCGGATCATACGAGCAGTACTTC.

The CDR3 DNA is TGTGCCAGCAGCCAAGACCTTCCGAGGACTAGCGGGGGGGCCGTCAATGAGCAGTTCTTC. This gives the protein CASSQDLPRTSGGAVNEQFF. The chain joins TRBV4-2 to TRBJ2-1, with 15 bases lining up with TRBD2. Trimming took 0 bases from V and 6 from J; bases not matched to a gene: 12. Germline V CDR1 and CDR2: LGHNA, YNFKEQ. The CDR3 is 20 residues long.

The chain carries TRBV6-4 and TRBJ1-1; 9 bases are shared with TRBD1. CDR3 length: 16 amino acids. Germline CDR1 is MRHNA and CDR2 is SNTAGT. V shed 7 bases and J 0 bases; nucleotides not matched to a gene: 9. CDR3 amino acids: CASTNRGRRMNTEAFF. The CDR3 DNA reads TGTGCCAGCACTAACAGGGGGCGGAGGATGAACACTGAAGCTTTCTTT.

The chain is built from TRBV29-1 and TRBJ2-3; 7 bases match TRBD2. The J segment lost 3 bases and the V segment lost 6 bases, leaving 6 bases of the junction unmatched. Looked up from germline, CDR1 is SQVTM and CDR2 is ANQGSEA. This CDR3 spans 13 amino acids. CDR3 residues: CSVRGSGTDTQYF. DNA of the CDR3: TGCAGCGTGAGGGGTAGCGGGACAGATACGCAGTATTTT.

The J gene is TRBJ2-2, the V gene TRBV7-2; 11 nucleotides match TRBD2. There are 19 residues in the CDR3. Trimming removed 4 bases from V and 0 bases from J; junction bases left unmatched: 10. CDR1 is SGHTA, CDR2 FQGNSA, per germline. The CDR3 loop reads CASSSAALAGGANTGELFF. CDR3 in DNA: TGTGCCAGCAGCTCTGCGGCTCTAGCGGGGGGAGCGAACACCGGGGAGCTGTTTTTT.

The rearrangement links TRBV10-2 to TRBJ2-1, with 9 bases identical to TRBD2. Trimming at V came to 6 bases and at J to 4 bases, leaving 1 base not matched to a gene. The CDR3 covers 13 residues. The V gene's germline CDR1 is WSHSY and CDR2 SAAADI. The CDR3 nucleotides read TGCGCCAGCAGGACTAGCGGATACAATGAGCAGTTCTTC. Its protein product is CASRTSGYNEQFF.

V gene TRBV24-1 combines with J gene TRBJ2-1; D may be TRBD1 (5 bases). CDR1 and CDR2 from the germline V gene are KGHDR and SFDVKD. The germline V and J ends were trimmed by 0 bases and 7 bases, with 12 bases remaining between them. The CDR3 sequence is 15 residues long. The CDR3 reads CATSDLTGLGNEQFF. The CDR3 nucleotides read TGTGCCACCAGTGATTTGACAGGTTTGGGGAATGAGCAGTTCTTC.

This chain uses TRBV10-3 with TRBJ1-5; 9 bases agree with TRBD1. The germline CDR1 and CDR2 sequences are ENHRY and SYGVKD. V was pared by 1 base and J by 7 bases, with 14 bases of the junction left unmatched. This CDR3 is built from 18 residues. The CDR3 sequence: CAISEFLDSQGAGQPQHF. The CDR3 DNA is TGTGCCATCAGTGAGTTCCTTGACTCACAGGGGGCTGGACAGCCCCAGCATTTT.

V is TRBV5-5 and J is TRBJ2-3, with TRBD1 identical over 8 bases. V trimming: 4 bases; J trimming: 4 bases; junction bases outside the gene matches: 11. The CDR3 has 16 amino acids. Germline CDR1 is SGHKS and CDR2 is YYEKEE (reference sequence). The CDR3 region is CASSAGQGTSADTQYF. The CDR3 nucleotides read TGTGCCAGCAGCGCCGGACAGGGAACCTCCGCAGATACGCAGTATTTT.

V gene TRBV27 combines with J gene TRBJ2-1; 8 nucleotides match TRBD1. Per germline, CDR1 MNHEY and CDR2 SMNVEV (reference sequence). The CDR3 runs 13 residues. V lost 2 bases, J lost 6 bases, and 0 bases stayed unmatched. Here the CDR3 DNA reads TGTGCCAGCAGTTTAGGACAGGGCAATGAGCAGTTCTTC. This encodes CASSLGQGNEQFF.

The CDR3 coding sequence is TGTGCCAGCAGCTTCGCCGGGACAGGGATCGAGGGCTACACCTTC. This gives the protein CASSFAGTGIEGYTF. This chain connects TRBV7-2 to TRBJ1-2; 9 positions agree with TRBD1. Germline lookup yields CDR1 SGHTA and CDR2 FQGNSA. The CDR3 has 15 amino acids. Trimming took 3 bases from V and 8 from J; bases not matched to a gene: 10. Drawing the rest from reference TRBV7-2 and TRBJ1-2, the complete variable domain is GAGVSQSPSNKVTEKGKDVELRCDPISGHTALYWYRQSLGQGLEFLIYFQGNSAPDKSGLPSDRFSAERTGGSVSTLTIQRTQQEDSAVYLCASSFAGTGIEGYTFGSGTRLTVV.

CDR3 protein: CASSQVVAGATDTQYF. The CDR3 DNA follows: TGCGCCAGCAGCCAGGTAGTAGCGGGGGCCACAGATACGCAGTATTTT. The rearrangement joins TRBV5-1 to TRBJ2-3, with 9 bases aligning to TRBD2. J lost 2 bases, V lost 4 bases, and 8 bases had no gene match. Germline loops: CDR1 SGHRS, CDR2 YFSETQ. The CDR3 sequence is 16 residues long.

This chain links TRBV7-9 with TRBJ2-5, with 10 positions matching TRBD1. There are 16 residues in the CDR3. Germline V gene data show CDR1 as SEHNR and CDR2 as FQNEAQ (reference sequence). Trimming at V came to 8 bases and at J to 0 bases, leaving 9 bases not matched to a gene. CDR3: CASGGTGDPYQETQYF. The CDR3 nucleotides are TGTGCCAGCGGAGGGACAGGGGACCCTTACCAAGAGACCCAGTACTTC.

This chain links TRBV6-5 with TRBJ2-7; 7 bases agree with TRBD1. V gave up 4 bases and J gave up 2 bases; unmatched junction bases: 8. Germline values: CDR1 MNHEY, CDR2 SVGAGI. The CDR3 runs 15 residues. The CDR3 loop is CASSSPTGLTYEQYF. Written as DNA, the CDR3 is TGTGCCAGCAGTTCCCCGACAGGGCTTACCTACGAGCAGTACTTC.

The chain combines TRBV5-4 with TRBJ2-1; 7 bases fit TRBD2. This CDR3 has 16 amino acids. Germline lookup yields CDR1 SGHNT and CDR2 YYREEE (reference sequence). After removal of 4 bases from V and 1 base from J, the junction contained 8 bases not matched to a gene. This chain's CDR3 is CASSPSASGSYNEQFF. For the CDR3, the DNA is TGTGCCAGCAGCCCCTCGGCTAGCGGTTCCTACAATGAGCAGTTCTTC.

The gene calls are TRBV30 and TRBJ2-3, with D tentatively TRBD2 (6 bases). CDR1 GTSNPN and CDR2 SVGIG come from the germline V gene (reference sequence). V was pared by 3 bases and J by 2 bases, with 21 bases between. The CDR3 is made up of 17 amino acids. The CDR3 loop is CAWSAGTSFRNTDTQYF. The CDR3 DNA follows: TGTGCCTGGAGCGCGGGGACCTCTTTTCGAAACACAGATACGCAGTATTTT.

This clone has only one observation. J is TRBJ2-1 and V is TRBV5-1; perhaps TRBD1 as D (5 bases). The V gene's germline CDR1 is SGHRS and CDR2 YFSETQ. Trimming removed 4 bases at V and 6 bases at J, with 8 bases between. The CDR3 runs to 12 residues. The CDR3 nucleotides read TGCGCCAGCAGCACCAGGGTCAATGAGCAGTTCTTC. It yields the protein CASSTRVNEQFF.

The chain employs TRBV7-3 and TRBJ2-5; perhaps TRBD1 as D (5 bases). The CDR3 is 16 residues long. V was shortened by 5 bases and J by 4 bases, with 20 bases between the two germline ends. CDR1 SGHTA and CDR2 FQGTGA come from the germline V gene. Here the CDR3 reads CASSPLGQGKGETQYF. For the CDR3, the DNA is TGTGCCAGCAGCCCCCTCGGGCAGGGTAAAGGAGAGACCCAGTACTTC. Supplemented by reference TRBV7-3 and TRBJ2-5, the full variable domain reads GAGVSQTPSNKVTEKGKYVELRCDPISGHTALYWYRQSLGQGPEFLIYFQGTGAADDSGLPNDRFFAVRPEGSVSTLKIQRTERGDSAVYLCASSPLGQGKGETQYFGPGTRLLVL.